This is a list of T cell receptor beta chains from one sample in a study of blood T cell repertoires in COVID-19. The data were produced by immunoSEQ multiplex PCR, yet TCRdb's version contains in-frame clones alone and is incomplete. Of around 310,000 clones in the sample, over 85% are singletons; the top ten hold roughly a tenth. The sequencing sample was made of PBMCs or T cells enriched from blood (not recorded which). Receptors originate from a woman in her thirties who had recovered from COVID-19. Both conserved end residues are part of each CDR3. D genes are given only for firm matches. Clone size is stated in some rows and not others, as once, few, many or a class when expanded.

>TRBV9|-|-|TRBJ2-2
TGTGCCAGCAGCGTAGTCCCAGGCACCGGGGAGCTGTTTTTT
CASSVVPGTGELFF
>TRBV12-3/TRBV12-4|TRBD1|-|TRBJ1-2
TGTGCCAGCAGTTTAGGACAGGGGGATGGCTACACCTTC
CASSLGQGDGYTF
>TRBV30|TRBD1|-|TRBJ1-2
TGTGCCTGGAACACAGGGGACTCTAACTATGGCTACACCTTC
CAWNTGDSNYGYTF
>TRBV5-1|-|-|TRBJ1-1
TGCGCCAGCAGCGGACTATCAGGGATGGGAACTGAAGCTTTCTTT
CASSGLSGMGTEAFF
>TRBV30|TRBD1|few|TRBJ1-2
TGTGCCTGGGGCCTAATAGAACAGGGGATTAGTGGCTACACCTTC
CAWGLIEQGISGYTF
>TRBV28|-|-|TRBJ2-7
TGTGCCAGCAGCTCAAAGCCAAAAGTAAGATACTTCTCCTACGAGCAGTACTTC
CASSSKPKVRYFSYEQYF
>TRBV4-3|-|-|TRBJ2-7
TGCGCCAGCAGCCAAGATACCGAAGCGGGCTATAACTACGAGCAGTACTTC
CASSQDTEAGYNYEQYF
>TRBV28|-|-|TRBJ1-1
TGTGCCAGCAGTTTCCGGAGGAACACTGAAGCTTTCTTT
CASSFRRNTEAFF
>TRBV5-1|-|-|TRBJ1-4
TGCGCCAGCAGCTTCAACGGTCGGGAAAAACTGTTTTTT
CASSFNGREKLFF
>TRBV19|TRBD1|-|TRBJ2-4
TGTGCCAGTAGTGGGACAGCAAAAAACATTCAGTACTTC
CASSGTAKNIQYF
>TRBV2|TRBD1|-|TRBJ1-2
TGTGCCAGCAGTCTTTTAGGGGGCGAGTTCGGCTACACCTTC
CASSLLGGEFGYTF
>TRBV9|TRBD1|-|TRBJ2-3
TGTGCCAGCAGCCCCAAGGGCAGGGGGCTGTATCAAGATACGCAGTATTTT
CASSPKGRGLYQDTQYF
>TRBV5-4|TRBD1|-|TRBJ1-1
TGTGCCAGCAGCCCAGGGCGACAGGGGGCTCACACTGAAGCTTTCTTT
CASSPGRQGAHTEAFF
>TRBV28|TRBD1|few|TRBJ1-2
TGTGCCAGCAGTACATCCTCGGACAGGGCGGATGGCTACACCTTC
CASSTSSDRADGYTF
>TRBV7-9|-|-|TRBJ1-2
TGTGCCAGCAGCTTACTTGCGGCAAACTATGGCTACACCTTC
CASSLLAANYGYTF
>TRBV5-4|TRBD1|-|TRBJ1-6
TGTGCCAGCAGCTGGACAGGGGATAATTCACCCCTCCACTTT
CASSWTGDNSPLHF